This TCR beta chain was obtained from a study of cytomegalovirus exposure and HLA in healthy donors. This clone was seen only a few times. Its cognate antigen is unknown. The germline CDR1 and CDR2 sequences are GTSNPN and SVGIG (reference sequence). CDR3 length: 13 amino acids. The V end was cut by 5 bases, the J end by 1 base, with 11 bases between. The donors were members of the validation cohort, which comprised around 110 subjects and was separate from the first cohort of fewer than 700 subjects. Whole-study results and caveats: According to the study, 150 to 200 TCR beta chains were cytomegalovirus-associated. Researchers reported that a few CMV-associated chains were confirmed in vitro as CMV antigen-specific. According to reports, the classifier identified cytomegalovirus status with high specificity and sensitivity.

Sequencing used immunoSEQ multiplex PCR; TCRdb keeps in-frame clones, though not all of them. This table holds 110,000 or so clones, roughly 84% found once. The receptor's source is a woman aged 18-29 years in good health and CMV-seronegative. The rearrangement links TRBV30 to TRBJ1-1; D call uncertain. Sequenced sample: PBMCs. CDR3 residues: CAWAFGRNTEAFF. The CDR3 DNA reads TGTGCCTGGGCTTTCGGGAGGAACACTGAAGCTTTCTTT.